This paragraph covers one T cell receptor (beta chain) sequence. TCRdb keeps only in-frame clones here, not all; method: immunoSEQ multiplex PCR. Counted here are about 340,000 clones, under 95% occurring once; the ten biggest clones make up 2.5% to 4%. These data originate in a study of blood T cell repertoires in COVID-19. CDR3 length: 19 residues. Germline CDR1 is KGHSH and CDR2 is LQKENI. V lost 3 bases, J lost 3 bases, and 24 bases lay in between. The receptor was isolated from a woman aged 18-29 years who had recovered from COVID-19. This chain links TRBV18 with TRBJ2-1; D may be TRBD2 (6 bases). Sequenced input: peripheral blood. CDR3 protein: CASSPYPVGGALSYNEQFF. The CDR3 nucleotides are TGTGCCAGCTCACCGTACCCGGTTGGAGGGGCACTTAGCTACAATGAGCAGTTCTTC.